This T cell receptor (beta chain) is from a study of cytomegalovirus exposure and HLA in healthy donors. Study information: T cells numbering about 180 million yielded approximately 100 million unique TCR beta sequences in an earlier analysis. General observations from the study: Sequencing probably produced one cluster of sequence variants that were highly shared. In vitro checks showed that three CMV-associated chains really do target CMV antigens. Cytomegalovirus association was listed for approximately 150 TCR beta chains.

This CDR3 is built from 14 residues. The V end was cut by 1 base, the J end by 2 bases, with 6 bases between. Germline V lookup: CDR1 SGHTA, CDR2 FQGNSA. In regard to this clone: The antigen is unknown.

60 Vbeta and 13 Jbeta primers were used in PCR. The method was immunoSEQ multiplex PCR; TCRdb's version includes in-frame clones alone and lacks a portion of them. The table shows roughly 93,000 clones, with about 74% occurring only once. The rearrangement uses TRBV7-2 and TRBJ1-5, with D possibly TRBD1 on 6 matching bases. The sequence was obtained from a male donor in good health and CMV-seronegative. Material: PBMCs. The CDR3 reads CASSLGTGNQPQHF. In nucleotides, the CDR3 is TGTGCCAGCAGCTTAGGGACAGGCAATCAGCCCCAGCATTTT.